One and the same sample provided the 7 T cell receptor beta chains below, sequenced in a study of OX40 agonist ivuxolimab in advanced cancers. Produced via immunoSEQ multiplex PCR; TCRdb's table is partial and in-frame only. The table shows 57,000 or so clones, with 80% to 95% occurring only once. The sequencing used CD4+ or CD8+ T cells sorted from blood, collected in a trial of the OX40 agonist ivuxolimab. The origin of the receptors is an adult with an advanced solid tumor such as melanoma, head and neck, liver or kidney cancer.

This chain links TRBV18 with TRBJ2-2; 10 positions agree with TRBD1. CDR1 is KGHSH and CDR2 is LQKENI in the germline V gene. The CDR3 totals 16 residues. V gave up 1 base and J gave up 3 bases; unmatched junction bases: 2. The CDR3 nucleotides read TGTGCCAGCTCACCACGCGGGACAGGGGACACCGGGGAGCTGTTTTTT. Its protein product is CASSPRGTGDTGELFF.

The chain recombines TRBV2 with TRBJ2-1, with 7 bases identical to TRBD1. This CDR3 comprises 15 residues. CDR1 is SNHLY and CDR2 is FYNNEI in the germline V gene. Losses at the gene ends were 6 bases for V and 0 bases for J; bases not matched to a gene: 5. CDR3 sequence: CASRTTGSSYNEQFF. In DNA, the CDR3 is TGTGCCAGCAGAACGACAGGGAGCTCCTACAATGAGCAGTTCTTC.

The genes are TRBV6-6 and TRBJ1-4; D remains ambiguous. In germline, CDR1 is MNHNY, CDR2 SVGAGI (reference sequence). The CDR3 length is 14 residues. The V end was cut by 2 bases, the J end by 4 bases, with 8 bases between. The CDR3 DNA reads TGTGCCAGCAGTTACGGTGCGATTAATGAAAAACTGTTTTTT. This sequence encodes CASSYGAINEKLFF.

This chain joins TRBV7-6 and TRBJ2-3, with D tentatively TRBD2 (6 bases). Trimming pared 5 bases from V and 4 bases from J, leaving 16 bases between. Germline lookup yields CDR1 SGHVS and CDR2 FNYEAQ. This CDR3 has 15 residues. The CDR3 loop is CASSPRAGGADTQYF. Here the CDR3 DNA reads TGTGCCAGCAGCCCGAGGGCGGGCGGGGCAGATACGCAGTATTTT.

The chain carries TRBV6-5 and TRBJ1-2; D remains ambiguous. CDR1 and CDR2 from the germline V gene are MNHEY and SVGAGI. This CDR3 comprises 12 residues. The V end was cut by 4 bases, the J end by 6 bases, with 9 bases between. The CDR3 loop is CASSSQGNGYTF. CDR3 DNA sequence: TGTGCCAGCAGTTCACAAGGAAATGGCTACACCTTC.

This clone showed up just once. This sequence joins TRBV7-9 and TRBJ2-1; D is uncertain. Germline lookup yields CDR1 SEHNR and CDR2 FQNEAQ (reference sequence). V lost 1 base and J lost 10, with 8 bases in between. The CDR3 contains 12 residues. CDR3 nucleotides: TGTGCCAGCAGCTTAGTGGGGTGGGAGCAGTTCTTC. It yields the protein CASSLVGWEQFF.

This chain connects TRBV30 to TRBJ2-3; possible D gene TRBD2, 5 bases. The germline gives CDR1 GTSNPN, CDR2 SVGIG (reference sequence). V was cut by 0 bases and J by 5 bases, with 9 bases left in between. This CDR3 region has 13 residues. The CDR3 nucleotides are TGTGCCTGGAGTGTGGTAGCGATAGATACGCAGTATTTT. Its protein product is CAWSVVAIDTQYF.